Following are 5 T cell receptor beta chains from one sample sequenced in a study of healthy donors' naive CD4 and CD8 T cells. A linear amplification protocol produced the TCR libraries from about 0.45 ug of total RNA. TCRdb reanalysed the reads using MiXCR and keeps one entry per CDR3 protein. Seen here are 150,000 to 200,000 distinct CDR3 sequences, around 80% observed once, and the top ten hold roughly 2.4%. The source material was naive CD4+ and CD8+ T cells sorted from blood, pooled from several donors. Receptors originate from a pool of human donors in good health; the sample pools cells from several healthy donors.

The V and J genes are TRBV27 and TRBJ2-1, with no clear D. Trimming took off 5 bases at V and 4 bases at J, with 15 bases between the two ends. CDR3 length: 15 amino acids. Looked up from germline, CDR1 is MNHEY and CDR2 is SMNVEV (reference sequence). CDR3 sequence (DNA): TGTGCCAGCAGTCCCCGGGCCACGGTATACAATGAGCAGTTCTTC. Protein product: CASSPRATVYNEQFF.

This chain connects TRBV29-1 to TRBJ2-3; TRBD2 agrees at 9 bases. V lost 1 base and J lost 5; bases outside the gene matches: 7. CDR1 is SQVTM, CDR2 ANQGSEA, per germline. The CDR3 runs 15 residues. The CDR3 region is CSVEAEASGEDTQYF. The CDR3 bases are TGCAGCGTTGAAGCGGAGGCTAGCGGGGAAGATACGCAGTATTTT.

The chain is built from TRBV29-1 and TRBJ2-2; 9 positions match TRBD1. Looked up from germline, CDR1 is SQVTM and CDR2 is ANQGSEA. V dropped 4 bases and J dropped 4; count of bases not matched to a gene: 1. The CDR3 length is 13 residues. In DNA form, the CDR3 reads TGCAGCGTTGGGGACAGGGCCACCGGGGAGCTGTTTTTT. This sequence encodes CSVGDRATGELFF.

The rearrangement links TRBV30 to TRBJ2-7; 7 nucleotides agree with TRBD1. Looked up from germline, CDR1 is GTSNPN and CDR2 is SVGIG (reference sequence). This CDR3 has 14 residues. The ends lost 1 base at V and 1 base at J; junction bases unmatched: 4. CDR3 in amino acids: CAWSAWTGSYEQYF. The CDR3 DNA follows: TGTGCCTGGAGTGCGTGGACAGGTTCCTACGAGCAGTACTTC. The variable domain in full, completed from reference TRBV30 and TRBJ2-7, reads SQTIHQWPATLVQPVGSPLSLECTVEGTSNPNLYWYRQAAGRGLQLLFYSVGIGQISSEVPQNLSASRPQDRQFILSSKKLLLSDSGFYLCAWSAWTGSYEQYFGPGTRLTVT.

The chain couples TRBV12-3 or TRBV12-4 to TRBJ1-2, with a weak D call TRBD1 (5 bases). There are 13 residues in the CDR3. V was shortened by 3 bases and J by 11 bases, with 16 bases between the two germline ends. CDR3 coding DNA: TGTGCCAGCAGTTTTCAGGGCCCGTCTCCTTACACCTTC. Translation: CASSFQGPSPYTF.